Presented here are 13 T cell receptor beta chains from one specimen sequenced in a study of blood T cell repertoires in COVID-19. Assay used: immunoSEQ multiplex PCR; TCRdb lists only in-frame clones, some missing. The table has 140,000 to 150,000 clones, over 70% seen once. Material: peripheral blood. These receptors were obtained from an older man with acute or convalescent COVID-19.

The gene calls are TRBV4-2 and TRBJ1-3, with unresolved D. The CDR3 totals 17 residues. Trimming stripped 0 bases from V and 4 bases from J, with 16 bases between. The V gene's germline CDR1 is LGHNA and CDR2 YNFKEQ. The CDR3 sequence: CASSQDRRLRVGNTIYF. The CDR3 nucleotides are TGTGCCAGCAGCCAAGATCGAAGGCTCCGGGTGGGAAACACCATATATTTT.

The chain combines TRBV29-1 with TRBJ1-2, with D uncertain. Germline CDR1 and CDR2: SQVTM and ANQGSEA. V lost 0 bases to trimming and J lost 2 bases, with 13 bases between them. The CDR3 totals 15 residues. The CDR3, as DNA: TGCAGCGTTGAAGATGAGGTGTCGTGGAACTATGGCTACACCTTC. It is translated as CSVEDEVSWNYGYTF.

V usage is TRBV5-1 and J usage is TRBJ2-3, with D possibly being TRBD1 (6 bases). This CDR3 has 16 amino acids. V lost 3 bases and J 3 bases, leaving 17 bases between the germline ends. Germline CDR1 and CDR2: SGHRS and YFSETQ. CDR3 sequence: CASSSYRDGITDTQYF. For the CDR3, the DNA is TGCGCCAGCAGCTCATACAGGGATGGGATTACAGATACGCAGTATTTT.

V gene TRBV11-2 combines with J gene TRBJ2-3, with a tentative D call TRBD2 (6 bases). Trimming pared 6 bases from V and 4 bases from J, leaving 23 bases between. Germline CDR1 SGHAT, CDR2 FQNNGV. The CDR3 runs to 17 residues. The CDR3 here is CASSGKRKPGAPDTQYF. The CDR3 DNA is TGTGCCAGCAGTGGAAAAAGGAAGCCGGGAGCGCCAGATACGCAGTATTTT.

The chain recombines TRBV5-4 with TRBJ2-3; the D gene is possibly TRBD2 (6 bases). V was clipped by 6 bases and J by 6 bases, with 23 bases between them. Germline loops: CDR1 SGHNT, CDR2 YYREEE (reference sequence). This CDR3 is built from 16 residues. As DNA, the CDR3 is TGTGCCAGCATCAGCGGACGTGGGGCGGGGTCGGATACGCAGTATTTT. This gives the protein CASISGRGAGSDTQYF.

V gene TRBV6-6 combines with J gene TRBJ2-5; maybe TRBD2 (5 bases). Germline lookup yields CDR1 MNHNY and CDR2 SVGAGI (reference sequence). The germline V and J ends were trimmed by 0 bases and 4 bases, with 9 bases remaining between them. CDR3 length: 14 residues. The CDR3 bases are TGTGCCAGCAGTTACTCGAGTGGAGGAGAGACCCAGTACTTC. This translates into CASSYSSGGETQYF.

The V call is TRBV10-3, the J call TRBJ2-7; 7 bases are a match to TRBD1. Germline CDR1 and CDR2: ENHRY and SYGVKD. The V and J ends lost 5 bases and 4 bases, in that order; junction bases with no gene match: 8. The CDR3 is 14 residues long. The CDR3 reads CAISRAGTEYEQYF. CDR3 DNA: TGTGCCATCAGTAGAGCCGGGACAGAGTACGAGCAGTACTTC.

J is TRBJ2-7 and V is TRBV19; possible D gene TRBD1, 6 bases. Germline V gives CDR1 LNHDA, CDR2 SQIVND (reference sequence). The CDR3 length is 14 residues. V lost 8 bases and J 6 bases, leaving 20 bases between the germline ends. This CDR3 reads CASSQGPTGSEQYF. CDR3 coding DNA: TGTGCCAGTTCCCAGGGGCCCACGGGGAGCGAGCAGTACTTC.

Details on this clone: The junction and the germline gene differ at one end; a read error may be behind it. J is TRBJ2-7 and V is TRBV7-8; TRBD2 matches at 8 bases. Germline V CDR1 and CDR2: SGHVS, FQNEAQ. The CDR3 covers 13 residues. CDR3 nucleotides: TGTGCCAGCAGCTTAGGTCTGGACAGCGGGAGTTGGTTC. Translating gives CASSLGLDSGSWF.

The gene calls are TRBV27 and TRBJ2-6; D is possibly TRBD2 (6 bases). The CDR3 extends over 18 amino acids. The germline V and J ends were trimmed by 1 base and 0 bases, with 13 bases remaining between them. Germline V gene sequence: CDR1 MNHEY, CDR2 SMNVEV (reference sequence). CDR3 region: CASSLWGGTISGANVLTF. Here the CDR3 DNA reads TGTGCCAGCAGTTTATGGGGCGGGACCATCTCTGGGGCCAACGTCCTGACTTTC.

This chain links TRBV30 with TRBJ1-1, with D unclear. Trimming stripped 0 bases from V and 6 bases from J, with 11 bases between. CDR1 is GTSNPN, CDR2 SVGIG, per germline (reference sequence). The CDR3 is 13 amino acids. The CDR3 DNA sequence: TGTGCCTGGAGTGTACGGGTCGGTGCTGAAGCTTTCTTT. Its translation is CAWSVRVGAEAFF.

This chain's CDR3 is CASSTQGTSYEQYF. CDR3 sequence (DNA): TGCGCCAGCAGCACACAGGGGACCTCCTACGAGCAGTACTTC. This sequence joins TRBV4-1 and TRBJ2-7; 7 nucleotides line up with TRBD1. The V and J ends lost 5 bases and 0 bases, in that order; junction bases with no gene match: 4. CDR1 and CDR2 (germline): MGHRA, YSYEKL. The CDR3 sequence is 14 residues long.

The chain employs TRBV30 and TRBJ2-1; possible D gene TRBD2, 5 bases. The V end lost 3 bases, the J end lost 5 bases, and 14 bases lay between the germline ends. The CDR3 sequence is 14 residues long. Germline assignment: CDR1 GTSNPN and CDR2 SVGIG (reference sequence). The chain's CDR3 is CAWSPGIGNNEQFF. CDR3 coding DNA: TGTGCCTGGAGCCCGGGAATTGGGAACAATGAGCAGTTCTTC.